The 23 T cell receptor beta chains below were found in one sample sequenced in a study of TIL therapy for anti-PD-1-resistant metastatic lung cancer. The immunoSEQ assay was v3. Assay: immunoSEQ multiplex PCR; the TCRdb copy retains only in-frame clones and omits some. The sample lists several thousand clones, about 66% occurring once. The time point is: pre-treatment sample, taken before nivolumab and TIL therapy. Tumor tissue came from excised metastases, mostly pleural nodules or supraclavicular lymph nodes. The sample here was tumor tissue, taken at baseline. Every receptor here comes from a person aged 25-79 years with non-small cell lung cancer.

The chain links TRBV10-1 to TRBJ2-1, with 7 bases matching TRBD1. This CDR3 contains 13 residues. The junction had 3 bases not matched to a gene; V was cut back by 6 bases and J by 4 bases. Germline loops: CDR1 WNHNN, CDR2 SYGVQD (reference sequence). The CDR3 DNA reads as TGCGCCAGCAGACCGACAGGGTACAATGAGCAGTTCTTC. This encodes CASRPTGYNEQFF.

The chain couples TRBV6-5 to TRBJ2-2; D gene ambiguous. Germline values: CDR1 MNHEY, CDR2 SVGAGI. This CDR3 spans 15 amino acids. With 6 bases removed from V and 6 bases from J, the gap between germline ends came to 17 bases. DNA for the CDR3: TGTGCCAGCAGGGAGATGGACGGTCTGGCCGGGGAGCTGTTTTTT. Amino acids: CASREMDGLAGELFF.

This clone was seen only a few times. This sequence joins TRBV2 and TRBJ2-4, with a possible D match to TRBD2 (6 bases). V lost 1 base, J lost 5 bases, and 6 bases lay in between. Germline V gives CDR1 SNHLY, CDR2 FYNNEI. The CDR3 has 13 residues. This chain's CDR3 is CASSEGEENIQYF. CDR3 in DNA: TGTGCCAGCAGTGAAGGGGAGGAAAACATTCAGTACTTC. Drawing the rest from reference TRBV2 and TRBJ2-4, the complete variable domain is EPEVTQTPSHQVTQMGQEVILRCVPISNHLYFYWYRQILGQKVEFLVSFYNNEISEKSEIFDDQFSVERPDGSNFTLKIRSTKLEDSAMYFCASSEGEENIQYFGAGTRLSVL.

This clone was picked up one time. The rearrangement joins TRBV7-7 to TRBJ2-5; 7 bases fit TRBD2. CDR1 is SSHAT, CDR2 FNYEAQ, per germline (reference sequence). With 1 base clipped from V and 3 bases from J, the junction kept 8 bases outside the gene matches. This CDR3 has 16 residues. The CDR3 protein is CASSLGTQRGKETQYF. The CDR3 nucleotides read TGTGCCAGCAGCTTAGGTACCCAGCGGGGTAAAGAGACCCAGTACTTC. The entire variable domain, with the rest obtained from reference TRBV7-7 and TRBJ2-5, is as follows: GAGVSQSPRYKVTKRGQDVTLRCDPISSHATLYWYQQALGQGPEFLTYFNYEAQPDKSGLPSDRFSAERPEGSISTLTIQRTEQRDSAMYRCASSLGTQRGKETQYFGPGTRLLVL.

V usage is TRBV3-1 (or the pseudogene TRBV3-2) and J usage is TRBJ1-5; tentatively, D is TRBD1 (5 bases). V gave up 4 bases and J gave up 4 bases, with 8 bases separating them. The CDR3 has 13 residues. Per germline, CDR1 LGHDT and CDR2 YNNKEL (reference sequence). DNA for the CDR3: TGTGCCAGCAGCCGGGGCGAAAATCAGCCCCAGCATTTT. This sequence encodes CASSRGENQPQHF.

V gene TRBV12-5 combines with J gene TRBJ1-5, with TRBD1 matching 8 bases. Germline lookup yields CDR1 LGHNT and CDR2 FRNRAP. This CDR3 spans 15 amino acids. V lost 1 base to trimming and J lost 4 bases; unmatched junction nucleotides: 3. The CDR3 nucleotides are TGTGCTAGTGGTTTGGGCCGACAGGGGAATCAGCCCCAGCATTTT. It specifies CASGLGRQGNQPQHF.

The CDR3: CASRAFQETQYF. As DNA, the CDR3 is TGTGCCAGCAGAGCGTTCCAAGAGACCCAGTACTTC. The chain recombines TRBV3-1 (or the pseudogene TRBV3-2) with TRBJ2-5; D not certain. The CDR3 loop spans 12 amino acids. Germline loops: CDR1 LGHDT, CDR2 YNNKEL (reference sequence). V lost 6 bases, J lost 1 base, and 6 bases lay in between.

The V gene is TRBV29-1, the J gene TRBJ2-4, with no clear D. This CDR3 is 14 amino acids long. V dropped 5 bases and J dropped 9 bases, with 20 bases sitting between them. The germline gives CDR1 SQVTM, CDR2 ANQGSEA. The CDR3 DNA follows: TGCAGCGTTATGATGTTAAGGGATTCGGGCATTCAGTACTTC. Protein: CSVMMLRDSGIQYF.

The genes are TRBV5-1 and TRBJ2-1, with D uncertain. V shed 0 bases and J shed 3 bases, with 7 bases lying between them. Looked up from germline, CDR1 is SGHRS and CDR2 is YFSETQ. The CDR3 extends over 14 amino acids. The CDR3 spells CASSLATHYNEQFF. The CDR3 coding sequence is TGCGCCAGCAGCTTGGCAACGCACTACAATGAGCAGTTCTTC.

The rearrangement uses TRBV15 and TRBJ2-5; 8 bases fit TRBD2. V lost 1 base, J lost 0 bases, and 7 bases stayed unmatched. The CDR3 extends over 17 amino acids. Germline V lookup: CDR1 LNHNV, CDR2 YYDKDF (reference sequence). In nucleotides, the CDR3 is TGTGCCACCAGCAGAGGCAACGGGGGGGCCAACCAAGAGACCCAGTACTTC. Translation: CATSRGNGGANQETQYF.

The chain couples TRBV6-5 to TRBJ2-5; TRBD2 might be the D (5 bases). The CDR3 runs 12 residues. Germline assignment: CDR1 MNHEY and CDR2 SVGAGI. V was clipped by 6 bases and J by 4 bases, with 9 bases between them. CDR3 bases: TGTGCCAGCAGGGGGAGTGGAGAGACCCAGTACTTC. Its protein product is CASRGSGETQYF.

The CDR3 is CASIRAGANVLTF. The DNA for the CDR3 is TGTGCCAGTATTAGGGCTGGGGCCAACGTCCTGACTTTC. The V gene is TRBV19, the J gene TRBJ2-6; D is unclear. The V end was cut by 7 bases, the J end by 2 bases, with 6 bases between. This CDR3 region has 13 residues. Germline V gene data show CDR1 as LNHDA and CDR2 as SQIVND (reference sequence).

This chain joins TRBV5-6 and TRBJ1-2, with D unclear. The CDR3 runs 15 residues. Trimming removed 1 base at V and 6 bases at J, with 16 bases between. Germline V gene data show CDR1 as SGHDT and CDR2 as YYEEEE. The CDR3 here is CASSLRRVTGDGYTF. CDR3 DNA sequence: TGTGCCAGCAGCTTGAGGAGGGTTACGGGTGATGGCTACACCTTC.

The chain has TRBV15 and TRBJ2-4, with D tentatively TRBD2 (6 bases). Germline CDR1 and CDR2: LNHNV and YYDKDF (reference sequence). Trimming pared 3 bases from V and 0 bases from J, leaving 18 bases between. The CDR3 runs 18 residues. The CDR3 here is CATSSLYYGGEAKNIQYF. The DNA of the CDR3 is TGTGCCACCAGCAGTTTGTACTACGGGGGAGAAGCCAAAAACATTCAGTACTTC.

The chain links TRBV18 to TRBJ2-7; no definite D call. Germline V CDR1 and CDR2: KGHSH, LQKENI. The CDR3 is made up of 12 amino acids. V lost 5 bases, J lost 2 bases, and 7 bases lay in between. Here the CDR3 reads CASSYGPYEQYF. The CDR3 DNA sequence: TGTGCCAGCTCATACGGACCCTACGAGCAGTACTTC.

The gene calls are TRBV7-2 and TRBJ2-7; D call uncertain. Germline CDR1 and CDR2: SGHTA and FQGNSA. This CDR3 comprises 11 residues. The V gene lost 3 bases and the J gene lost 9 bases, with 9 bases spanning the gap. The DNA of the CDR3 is TGTGCCAGCAGCTTTAGCTTAGGGCAGTACTTC. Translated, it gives CASSFSLGQYF. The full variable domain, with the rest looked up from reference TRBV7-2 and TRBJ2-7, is GAGVSQSPSNKVTEKGKDVELRCDPISGHTALYWYRQSLGQGLEFLIYFQGNSAPDKSGLPSDRFSAERTGGSVSTLTIQRTQQEDSAVYLCASSFSLGQYFGPGTRLTVT.

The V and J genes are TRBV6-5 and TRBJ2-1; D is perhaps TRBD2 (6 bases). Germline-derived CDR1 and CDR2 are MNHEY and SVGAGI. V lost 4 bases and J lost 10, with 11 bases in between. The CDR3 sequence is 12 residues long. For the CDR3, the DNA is TGTGCCAGCAGTTCGCGGGACTTCGAGCAGTTCTTC. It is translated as CASSSRDFEQFF.

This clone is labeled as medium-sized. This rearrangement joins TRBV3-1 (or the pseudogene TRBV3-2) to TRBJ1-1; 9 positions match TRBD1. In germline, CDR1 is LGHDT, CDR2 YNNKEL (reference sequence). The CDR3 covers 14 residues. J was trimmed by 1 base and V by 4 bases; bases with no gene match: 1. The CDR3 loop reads CASSLTGGNTEAFF. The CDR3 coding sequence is TGTGCCAGCAGCCTGACAGGGGGGAACACTGAAGCTTTCTTT.

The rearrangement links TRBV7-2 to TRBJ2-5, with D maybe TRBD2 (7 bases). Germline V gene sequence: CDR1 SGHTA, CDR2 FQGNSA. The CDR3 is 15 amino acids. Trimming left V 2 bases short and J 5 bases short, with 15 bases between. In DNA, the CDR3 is TGTGCCAGCAGCTTAAACGGGGGGCTACGGGAGACCCAGTACTTC. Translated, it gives CASSLNGGLRETQYF. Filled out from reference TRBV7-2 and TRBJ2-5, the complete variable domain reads GAGVSQSPSNKVTEKGKDVELRCDPISGHTALYWYRQSLGQGLEFLIYFQGNSAPDKSGLPSDRFSAERTGGSVSTLTIQRTQQEDSAVYLCASSLNGGLRETQYFGPGTRLLVL.

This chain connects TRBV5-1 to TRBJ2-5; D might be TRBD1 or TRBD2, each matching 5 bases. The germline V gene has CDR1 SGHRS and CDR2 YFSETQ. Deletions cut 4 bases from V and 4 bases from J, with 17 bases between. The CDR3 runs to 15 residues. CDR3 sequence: CASSPSGTPRETQYF. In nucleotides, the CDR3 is TGCGCCAGCAGCCCATCCGGGACCCCTCGAGAGACCCAGTACTTC. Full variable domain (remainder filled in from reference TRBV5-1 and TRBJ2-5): KAGVTQTPRYLIKTRGQQVTLSCSPISGHRSVSWYQQTPGQGLQFLFEYFSETQRNKGNFPGRFSGRQFSNSRSEMNVSTLELGDSALYLCASSPSGTPRETQYFGPGTRLLVL.

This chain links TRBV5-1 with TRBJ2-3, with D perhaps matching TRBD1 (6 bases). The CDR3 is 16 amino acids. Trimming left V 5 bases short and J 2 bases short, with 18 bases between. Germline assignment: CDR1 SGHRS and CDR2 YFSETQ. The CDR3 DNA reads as TGCGCCAGCAGACGAAGAGAAACAGGGTACACAGATACGCAGTATTTT. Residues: CASRRRETGYTDTQYF. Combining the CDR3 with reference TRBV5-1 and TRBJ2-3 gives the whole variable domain KAGVTQTPRYLIKTRGQQVTLSCSPISGHRSVSWYQQTPGQGLQFLFEYFSETQRNKGNFPGRFSGRQFSNSRSEMNVSTLELGDSALYLCASRRRETGYTDTQYFGPGTRLTVL.

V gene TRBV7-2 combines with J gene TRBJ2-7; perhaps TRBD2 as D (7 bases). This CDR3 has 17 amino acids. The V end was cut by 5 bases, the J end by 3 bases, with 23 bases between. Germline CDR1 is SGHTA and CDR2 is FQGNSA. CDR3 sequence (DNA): TGTGCCAGCAGCCCTAGAGGGGGGCGGGGGCCCCACTACGAGCAGTACGTC. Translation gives CASSPRGGRGPHYEQYV.

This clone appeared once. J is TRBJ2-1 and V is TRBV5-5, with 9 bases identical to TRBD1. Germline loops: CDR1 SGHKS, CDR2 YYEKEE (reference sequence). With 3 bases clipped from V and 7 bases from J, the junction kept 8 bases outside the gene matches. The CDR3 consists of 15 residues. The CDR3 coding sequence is TGTGCCAGCAGCTCCGGGACAGGGCCTCAGAATGAGCAGTTCTTC. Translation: CASSSGTGPQNEQFF.